The present TCR beta chain was sequenced within a study of regulatory T cells in long-lasting Graves disease. Whole-study results and caveats: Newly diagnosed disease favored TRBV20-1 and TRBJ2-1 over persistent disease.

Building the TCR beta libraries relied on iRepertoire HTBI primers, and CDR3 regions underwent Arm-PCR. In the original workflow: Across all samples, approximately 68 TRBV segments and around 14 TRBJ segments were identified. A single record per CDR3 protein comes from TCRdb applying MiXCR to the multiplex PCR reads. TCRdb's processing, not the authors' own work, is the source of the V and J calls. There are roughly 610,000 distinct CDR3 sequences in the sample; 16% occur only once, and 15% to 20% lies in the top ten. CDR3 length: 14 amino acids. Trimming took 6 bases from V and 6 from J, leaving 18 bases between them. Germline V gene sequence: CDR1 SNHLY, CDR2 FYNNEI. This clonotype came up a few times. Its antigen is as yet unknown. Time point reported: newly diagnosed GD, antithyroid drugs for less than 3 months. The TCR library was prepared using RNA isolated from PBMCs. The sample also formed part of further work on T cells in Graves' hyperthyroidism and ophthalmopathy. In that study: Patients with ophthalmopathy were separated from those with stable hyperthyroidism by a 13 V-J model. In validation, the model predicted ophthalmopathy. These predictions came a median roughly six months before onset.

Sequencing was performed on peripheral blood mononuclear cells (PBMCs), taken at new diagnosis, from a patient treated with antithyroid drugs. The J gene is TRBJ2-7, the V gene TRBV2; possibly TRBD1 or TRBD2 for D (5 bases each). This TCR was sampled from a woman in her 30s with Graves disease. CDR3 nucleotide sequence: TGTGCCAGCAGCGCCCGAGGGGAATCAGGCGAGCAGTACTTC. Protein sequence: CASSARGESGEQYF.